This entry concerns a single T cell receptor (beta chain). The antigen is unknown. This specimen belongs to a study of OX40 agonist ivuxolimab in advanced cancers. Study-level background: Prior checkpoint blockade (anti-PD-1, anti-PD-L1 or anti-CTLA-4) was permitted; less than 45% had it.

Whole-study results and caveats: At 0.1 to 3.0 mg/kg, clonal expansion of CD4+ and CD8+ blood T cells had occurred by week 6. Clonal expansion was among the lowest in partial responders at 0.1-3.0 mg/kg, especially CD8+.

Autoimmune disease history or systemic immunosuppression excluded patients. V lost 0 bases and J lost 2; bases outside the gene matches: 6. The CDR3 length is 16 residues. Per germline, CDR1 SGHDT and CDR2 YYEEEE. Clones were sequenced by immunoSEQ multiplex PCR, and TCRdb holds only the in-frame ones, with some missing. The sample shows some 61,000 clones, 85% to 90% of them seen only once. The material sequenced was CD4+ or CD8+ T cells sorted from blood, taken in a trial of the OX40 agonist ivuxolimab. The chain employs TRBV5-6 and TRBJ2-7, with 9 bases identical to TRBD2. The clonotype comes from an adult with an advanced solid tumor such as melanoma, head and neck, liver or kidney cancer. The CDR3 nucleotides are TGTGCCAGCAGCTTGGTCCCGGGACTAGCAGCCTACGAGCAGTACTTC. Amino acid sequence: CASSLVPGLAAYEQYF.